These T cell receptor beta chains were read from a single sample in a study of blood T cell repertoires in COVID-19. TCRdb keeps only in-frame clones here, not all; method: immunoSEQ multiplex PCR. The table records fewer than 350,000 clones, 75% to 90% of them present only once. The specimen sequenced was PBMCs or T cells enriched from blood (not recorded which). The receptors were gathered from a woman between 45 and 60 years old who had recovered from COVID-19. The CDR3 runs from the conserved cysteine through the conserved F or W. The order of the fields is CDR3 protein, CDR3 DNA, D gene, J gene, V gene, clone size. A D gene is named only where the DNA matches it firmly. Size is omitted from some rows. Given values are once, few, many or a class for expanded clones.

cdr3_aa: CASSLGTRTGELFF
cdr3_nt: TGTGCCAGCAGCTTAGGGACTAGAACCGGGGAGCTGTTTTTT
d_call: TRBD2
j_call: TRBJ2-2
v_call: TRBV7-2
clone_size: NA

cdr3_aa: CAIKTGQDNSPLHF
cdr3_nt: TGTGCCATCAAGACAGGGCAAGATAATTCACCCCTCCACTTT
d_call: TRBD1
j_call: TRBJ1-6
v_call: TRBV10-3
clone_size: NA

cdr3_aa: CASSSTAGGDNEQFF
cdr3_nt: TGTGCCAGCAGCTCCACCGCGGGTGGGGACAATGAGCAGTTCTTC
d_call: NA
j_call: TRBJ2-1
v_call: TRBV11-3
clone_size: NA

cdr3_aa: CASSGGGLSYNEQFF
cdr3_nt: TGTGCCAGCAGTGGCGGGGGCCTCTCCTACAATGAGCAGTTCTTC
d_call: NA
j_call: TRBJ2-1
v_call: TRBV2
clone_size: NA

cdr3_aa: CASLATAGTDTQYF
cdr3_nt: TGTGCCAGCCTTGCAACAGCGGGCACAGATACGCAGTATTTT
d_call: NA
j_call: TRBJ2-3
v_call: TRBV5-4
clone_size: NA

cdr3_aa: CASSTGQGYSYEQYF
cdr3_nt: TGCGCCAGCAGCACGGGACAGGGTTACTCCTACGAGCAGTACTTC
d_call: TRBD1
j_call: TRBJ2-7
v_call: TRBV5-1
clone_size: NA

cdr3_aa: CASSQSVAADTQYF
cdr3_nt: TGTGCCAGCAGCCAATCGGTTGCGGCAGATACGCAGTATTTT
d_call: NA
j_call: TRBJ2-3
v_call: TRBV3-1/TRBV3-2
clone_size: NA

cdr3_aa: CASSSGETQYF
cdr3_nt: TGTGCCAGCAGCTCCGGGGAGACCCAGTACTTC
d_call: NA
j_call: TRBJ2-5
v_call: TRBV7-2
clone_size: once

cdr3_aa: CASTKGQGAFYEQYF
cdr3_nt: TGTGCCAGCACCAAGGGACAGGGGGCTTTCTACGAGCAGTACTTC
d_call: TRBD1
j_call: TRBJ2-7
v_call: TRBV6-5
clone_size: NA

cdr3_aa: CSASRGARVSSGANVLTF
cdr3_nt: TGCAGTGCTAGTCGCGGGGCGCGGGTGAGCTCTGGGGCCAACGTCCTGACTTTC
d_call: NA
j_call: TRBJ2-6
v_call: TRBV20-1
clone_size: NA

cdr3_aa: CASSETGAPLHF
cdr3_nt: TGTGCCAGCAGCGAAACAGGGGCACCCCTCCACTTT
d_call: TRBD1
j_call: TRBJ1-6
v_call: TRBV7-3
clone_size: NA

cdr3_aa: CASSESRDQPQHF
cdr3_nt: TGTGCCAGTAGTGAGAGCAGGGATCAGCCCCAGCATTTT
d_call: NA
j_call: TRBJ1-5
v_call: TRBV19
clone_size: NA

cdr3_aa: CATSEPGQRNGELFF
cdr3_nt: TGTGCCACCAGTGAACCGGGACAGAGGAACGGGGAGCTGTTTTTT
d_call: TRBD1
j_call: TRBJ2-2
v_call: TRBV24-1
clone_size: once

cdr3_aa: CASSSDRDTYNEQFF
cdr3_nt: TGTGCCAGCAGCTCAGACCGGGACACTTACAATGAGCAGTTCTTC
d_call: NA
j_call: TRBJ2-1
v_call: TRBV11-2
clone_size: NA

cdr3_aa: CASSAGQGNTEAFF
cdr3_nt: TGTGCCAGCAGTGCGGGACAGGGGAACACTGAAGCTTTCTTT
d_call: TRBD1
j_call: TRBJ1-1
v_call: TRBV28
clone_size: NA

cdr3_aa: CASSQDSRSTYEQYF
cdr3_nt: TGTGCCAGCAGCCAAGATTCGAGATCGACCTACGAGCAGTACTTC
d_call: NA
j_call: TRBJ2-7
v_call: TRBV3-1/TRBV3-2
clone_size: NA

cdr3_aa: CASSVDGTGYTEAFF
cdr3_nt: TGTGCCAGCAGCGTAGATGGTACAGGGTACACTGAAGCTTTCTTT
d_call: NA
j_call: TRBJ1-1
v_call: TRBV9
clone_size: NA

cdr3_aa: CASSWAGGWDTQYF
cdr3_nt: TGTGCCAGTAGTTGGGCGGGAGGTTGGGATACGCAGTATTTT
d_call: TRBD2
j_call: TRBJ2-3
v_call: TRBV19
clone_size: NA

cdr3_aa: CASSFRGNQPQHF
cdr3_nt: TGTGCCAGCAGTTTTCGGGGTAATCAGCCCCAGCATTTT
d_call: NA
j_call: TRBJ1-5
v_call: TRBV27
clone_size: once

cdr3_aa: CASILASGGNYGYTF
cdr3_nt: TGTGCCAGCATCCTCGCGAGCGGAGGAAACTATGGCTACACCTTC
d_call: NA
j_call: TRBJ1-2
v_call: TRBV28
clone_size: NA

cdr3_aa: CSVDWVFGTGF
cdr3_nt: TGCAGCGTTGACTGGGTTTTCGGGACTGGATTC
d_call: NA
j_call: TRBJ1-2
v_call: TRBV29-1
clone_size: NA

cdr3_aa: CASSLDGIGTEAFF
cdr3_nt: TGCGCCAGCAGCTTGGACGGGATAGGGACTGAAGCTTTCTTT
d_call: NA
j_call: TRBJ1-1
v_call: TRBV5-1
clone_size: NA

cdr3_aa: CASSPFTGTDTEAFF
cdr3_nt: TGTGCCAGCTCACCATTTACAGGGACGGACACTGAAGCTTTCTTT
d_call: NA
j_call: TRBJ1-1
v_call: TRBV18
clone_size: NA

cdr3_aa: CSVEARTETQYF
cdr3_nt: TGCAGCGTTGAGGCTCGAACGGAGACCCAGTACTTC
d_call: NA
j_call: TRBJ2-5
v_call: TRBV29-1
clone_size: NA

cdr3_aa: CASSRTDTNNEQFF
cdr3_nt: TGTGCCAGCAGCCGGACAGACACTAACAATGAGCAGTTCTTC
d_call: NA
j_call: TRBJ2-1
v_call: TRBV6-6
clone_size: NA

cdr3_aa: CASSWGLAGNTGELFF
cdr3_nt: TGCGCCAGCAGCTGGGGACTAGCGGGAAACACCGGGGAGCTGTTTTTT
d_call: TRBD2
j_call: TRBJ2-2
v_call: TRBV5-1
clone_size: NA

cdr3_aa: CASRPPSGGLYEQYF
cdr3_nt: TGCGCCAGCAGACCCCCTAGCGGAGGGCTCTACGAGCAGTACTTC
d_call: TRBD2
j_call: TRBJ2-7
v_call: TRBV10-2
clone_size: NA

cdr3_aa: CARRQGVRGHSPLHF
cdr3_nt: TGTGCCAGGCGGCAGGGGGTTCGGGGCCATTCACCCCTCCACTTT
d_call: TRBD1
j_call: TRBJ1-6
v_call: TRBV2
clone_size: few

cdr3_aa: CASLEGTEAFF
cdr3_nt: TGTGCCAGCCTAGAGGGCACTGAAGCTTTCTTT
d_call: NA
j_call: TRBJ1-1
v_call: TRBV6-5
clone_size: once

cdr3_aa: CASSPPRSVNTGELFF
cdr3_nt: TGTGCCAGCAGCCCCCCTAGGTCCGTGAACACCGGGGAGCTGTTTTTT
d_call: NA
j_call: TRBJ2-2
v_call: TRBV7-2
clone_size: NA

cdr3_aa: CASRTPRGDTQYF
cdr3_nt: TGTGCCAGCAGAACCCCCAGGGGGGATACGCAGTATTTT
d_call: TRBD1
j_call: TRBJ2-3
v_call: TRBV6-5
clone_size: NA

cdr3_aa: CASMQGGGGELFF
cdr3_nt: TGTGCCAGCATGCAGGGAGGCGGCGGGGAGCTGTTTTTT
d_call: NA
j_call: TRBJ2-2
v_call: TRBV7-3
clone_size: NA

cdr3_aa: CASNQRDRGPDTQYF
cdr3_nt: TGTGCCAGTAACCAACGGGACAGGGGGCCCGATACGCAGTATTTT
d_call: TRBD1
j_call: TRBJ2-3
v_call: TRBV19
clone_size: NA

cdr3_aa: CASTKGQGLEKLFF
cdr3_nt: TGTGCCAGCACCAAGGGACAGGGGCTTGAAAAACTGTTTTTT
d_call: TRBD1
j_call: TRBJ1-4
v_call: TRBV11-2
clone_size: few

cdr3_aa: CASSRNRAGTEAFF
cdr3_nt: TGTGCCAGCAGCCGTAACAGGGCCGGGACTGAAGCTTTCTTT
d_call: NA
j_call: TRBJ1-1
v_call: TRBV11-2
clone_size: NA

cdr3_aa: CATRQGREQRNEQFF
cdr3_nt: TGTGCCACAAGACAGGGGCGGGAGCAACGGAATGAGCAGTTCTTC
d_call: NA
j_call: TRBJ2-1
v_call: TRBV19
clone_size: few

cdr3_aa: CASSPGTGRANYGYTF
cdr3_nt: TGTGCCAGCAGTCCCGGGACAGGAAGAGCTAACTATGGCTACACCTTC
d_call: TRBD1
j_call: TRBJ1-2
v_call: TRBV27
clone_size: NA

cdr3_aa: CASSGLVYNEQFF
cdr3_nt: TGTGCCAGCAGTGGACTGGTTTACAATGAGCAGTTCTTC
d_call: NA
j_call: TRBJ2-1
v_call: TRBV27
clone_size: NA

cdr3_aa: CASSLAYGTQETQYF
cdr3_nt: TGCGCCAGCAGCTTGGCCTATGGGACTCAAGAGACCCAGTACTTC
d_call: NA
j_call: TRBJ2-5
v_call: TRBV5-1
clone_size: NA

cdr3_aa: CASSGGSSMNTEAFF
cdr3_nt: TGTGCCAGCAGCGGGGGGAGCAGCATGAACACTGAAGCTTTCTTT
d_call: NA
j_call: TRBJ1-1
v_call: TRBV5-4
clone_size: NA

cdr3_aa: CASSTTGTTEAFF
cdr3_nt: TGTGCCAGCTCAACGACAGGGACCACTGAAGCTTTCTTT
d_call: TRBD1
j_call: TRBJ1-1
v_call: TRBV18
clone_size: NA

cdr3_aa: CASSAGQGKYNEQFF
cdr3_nt: TGTGCCAGTAGTGCGGGACAGGGGAAATACAATGAGCAGTTCTTC
d_call: TRBD1
j_call: TRBJ2-1
v_call: TRBV19
clone_size: NA

cdr3_aa: CASSPVGAGGPNYGYTF
cdr3_nt: TGTGCCAGCAGCCCAGTAGGGGCGGGGGGGCCTAACTATGGCTACACCTTC
d_call: NA
j_call: TRBJ1-2
v_call: TRBV27
clone_size: once

cdr3_aa: CASSLGTGTALYSGANVLTF
cdr3_nt: TGTGCCAGCAGTTTAGGGACAGGGACCGCTCTATACTCTGGGGCCAACGTCCTGACTTTC
d_call: TRBD1
j_call: TRBJ2-6
v_call: TRBV27
clone_size: NA

cdr3_aa: CASKPGTVQGSGEQYF
cdr3_nt: TGCGCCAGCAAACCCGGCACGGTCCAGGGTTCAGGCGAGCAGTACTTC
d_call: NA
j_call: TRBJ2-7
v_call: TRBV4-1
clone_size: few

cdr3_aa: CARGLSTDTQYF
cdr3_nt: TGTGCCAGGGGACTTTCCACAGATACGCAGTATTTT
d_call: NA
j_call: TRBJ2-3
v_call: TRBV2
clone_size: NA

cdr3_aa: CASRPSGRAGGNQPQHF
cdr3_nt: TGTGCCAGCCGCCCATCGGGCAGGGCTGGGGGCAATCAGCCCCAGCATTTT
d_call: NA
j_call: TRBJ1-5
v_call: TRBV28
clone_size: NA

cdr3_aa: CASSRQGSSYEQYF
cdr3_nt: TGTGCCAGCAGTCGACAGGGGTCCTCCTACGAGCAGTACTTC
d_call: TRBD1
j_call: TRBJ2-7
v_call: TRBV2
clone_size: NA

cdr3_aa: CASSPGTSGQETQYF
cdr3_nt: TGCGCCAGCAGCCCGGGCACTAGCGGCCAAGAGACCCAGTACTTC
d_call: TRBD2
j_call: TRBJ2-5
v_call: TRBV4-1
clone_size: NA

cdr3_aa: CASRFVSSGANVLTF
cdr3_nt: TGTGCCAGCCGGTTCGTAAGCTCTGGGGCCAACGTCCTGACTTTC
d_call: NA
j_call: TRBJ2-6
v_call: TRBV6-5
clone_size: NA

cdr3_aa: CASSYSGTGPSYEQYF
cdr3_nt: TGTGCCAGCAGTTACTCCGGGACAGGACCGTCCTACGAGCAGTACTTC
d_call: TRBD1
j_call: TRBJ2-7
v_call: TRBV6-5
clone_size: NA

cdr3_aa: CASSIGTGPYGYTF
cdr3_nt: TGTGCCAGCAGCATAGGGACAGGTCCCTATGGCTACACCTTC
d_call: TRBD1
j_call: TRBJ1-2
v_call: TRBV7-9
clone_size: once

cdr3_aa: CASSQETGGLRGYTF
cdr3_nt: TGTGCCAGCAGCCAGGAGACAGGGGGCCTACGGGGCTACACCTTC
d_call: TRBD1
j_call: TRBJ1-2
v_call: TRBV4-2
clone_size: once

cdr3_aa: CASSQTAGQTNTEAFF
cdr3_nt: TGTGCCAGCAGCCAGACGGCGGGACAGACGAACACTGAAGCTTTCTTT
d_call: TRBD1
j_call: TRBJ1-1
v_call: TRBV4-2
clone_size: NA